Following are 32 T cell receptor beta chains from one sample sequenced in a study of cytomegalovirus exposure and HLA in healthy donors (dated by TCRdb to between 2016 and 2019). The library was produced with the immunoSEQ multiplex PCR assay. A mixture of 60 forward primers for TCR Vbeta segments and 13 reverse primers for TCR Jbeta segments was used in the multiplex PCR. TCRdb took over this immuneACCESS table, retaining in-frame rearrangements with V and J assigned. Such tables are incomplete; in checked studies, under half of the missing clones stem from an unresolved V gene, and the remainder is unexplained. The sample records some 130,000 clones, 80% of which are singletons. Together, the top ten hold 4% to 5.5% of the sample. Sequencing input: PBMCs. The receptors stem from a man aged 25 to 40 in good health.

The chain employs TRBV7-8 and TRBJ2-5, with D perhaps TRBD2 (7 bases). This CDR3 spans 17 amino acids. Germline V gene data show CDR1 as SGHVS and CDR2 as FQNEAQ. Deletions cut 2 bases from V and 11 bases from J, with 27 bases between. The CDR3 nucleotides read TGTGCCAGCAGCTTACTGATAAGGTCCGGGGGGCGAGGGGAGCAGTACTTC. As protein: CASSLLIRSGGRGEQYF.

This clone was observed a handful of times. This chain joins TRBV11-3 and TRBJ2-7; 9 bases agree with TRBD2. The germline CDR1 and CDR2 sequences are SGHNT and YENEEA. The V and J ends lost 5 bases and 7 bases, in that order; junction bases with no gene match: 9. The CDR3 extends over 14 amino acids. As DNA, the CDR3 is TGTGCCAGCAGCCCACTAGCGGGCCCGGAGGAGCAGTACTTC. This encodes CASSPLAGPEEQYF.

V gene TRBV5-1 combines with J gene TRBJ2-7; 14 nucleotides align to TRBD2. Germline V gene lookup returns CDR1 SGHRS and CDR2 YFSETQ. The CDR3 extends over 16 amino acids. The J segment lost 7 bases and the V segment lost 0 bases, leaving 6 bases of the junction unmatched. CDR3 nucleotides: TGCGCCAGCAGCTTGGGAGGGACTAGCGGGAGCGGGGAGCAGTACTTC. Translation: CASSLGGTSGSGEQYF.

V usage is TRBV11-2 and J usage is TRBJ2-2; 10 nucleotides line up with TRBD2. V lost 4 bases and J lost 6; bases outside the gene matches: 8. CDR1 and CDR2 (germline): SGHAT, FQNNGV. CDR3 length equals 16 residues. CDR3 nucleotides: TGTGCCAGCAGCTCCCTAGCGGGAGTTCCCTCCGGGGAGCTGTTTTTT. Amino acid sequence: CASSSLAGVPSGELFF.

The chain joins TRBV7-9 to TRBJ2-1; maybe TRBD1 (6 bases). Trimming cost V 6 bases and J 5 bases, with 14 bases left between them. Germline CDR1 and CDR2: SEHNR and FQNEAQ (reference sequence). CDR3 length equals 14 residues. CDR3 in DNA: TGTGCCAGCAGGCCCGGGACAAACCACAATGAGCAGTTCTTC. Amino acid sequence: CASRPGTNHNEQFF.

On this clone itself: One end of the junction fails to match germline, which may point to a read error. This chain connects TRBV7-9 to TRBJ2-6, with unresolved D. The CDR3 has 16 amino acids. Germline assignment: CDR1 SEHNR and CDR2 FQNEAQ (reference sequence). The CDR3 is CSSSFHKKSGANVLTF. CDR3 nucleotides: TGTTCCAGCAGCTTTCACAAGAAATCTGGGGCCAACGTCCTGACTTTC.

V usage is TRBV19 and J usage is TRBJ2-1; 7 positions match TRBD2. There are 17 residues in the CDR3. V lost 2 bases, J lost 2 bases, and 9 bases stayed unmatched. Germline values: CDR1 LNHDA, CDR2 SQIVND (reference sequence). In DNA, the CDR3 is TGTGCCAGTAGTATATTGGGGCGGGGACTAACCTACAATGAGCAGTTCTTC. This codes for CASSILGRGLTYNEQFF.

Details on this clone: The junction and the germline gene differ at one end; a read error may be behind it. The sample contains more than one DNA sequence encoding this CDR3. This chain connects TRBV7-9 to TRBJ2-7; no firm D call. There are 12 residues in the CDR3. Germline CDR1 and CDR2: SEHNR and FQNEAQ (reference sequence). The CDR3 bases are TGTTCCAGCAGCCCGACATCGTACGAGCAGTACTTC. It encodes CSSSPTSYEQYF.

This clone was recorded a few times. The CDR3 region is CASSQRQGARRNTEAFF. The CDR3 DNA is TGTGCCAGCTCACAGCGACAGGGGGCTAGGAGGAACACTGAAGCTTTCTTT. The chain employs TRBV18 and TRBJ1-1; TRBD1 agrees at 10 bases. CDR1 KGHSH and CDR2 LQKENI come from the germline V gene. The CDR3 consists of 17 residues. Trimming removed 4 bases from V and 1 base from J; junction bases left unmatched: 9.

This chain links TRBV23-1 with TRBJ2-2; D is perhaps TRBD1 (7 bases). TRBV23-1 is given ORF status, its function remaining uncertain. This CDR3 is built from 21 residues. V lost 2 bases to trimming and J lost 7 bases, with 32 bases between them. The CDR3 protein is CASSQKEGLTGRNQEGGELFF. Here the CDR3 DNA reads TGCGCCAGCAGTCAAAAGGAGGGGCTGACAGGGCGGAACCAAGAAGGCGGGGAGCTGTTTTTT.

This clone was detected only a few times. The chain links TRBV11-3 to TRBJ2-1; the D gene is possibly TRBD2 (5 bases). There are 11 residues in the CDR3. With 7 bases removed from V and 11 bases from J, the gap between germline ends came to 12 bases. In germline, CDR1 is SGHNT, CDR2 YENEEA. The CDR3 protein is CASTQDSQQFF. CDR3 sequence (DNA): TGTGCCAGCACCCAGGACTCCCAGCAGTTCTTC. The variable domain in full, completed from reference TRBV11-3 and TRBJ2-1, reads EAGVVQSPRYKIIEKKQPVAFWCNPISGHNTLYWYLQNLGQGPELLIRYENEEAVDDSQLPKDRFSAERLKGVDSTLKIQPAELGDSAVYLCASTQDSQQFFGPGTRLTVL.

In this sample, this clone turned up once. This chain joins TRBV2 and TRBJ2-1; D ambiguous. Trimming stripped 2 bases from V and 1 base from J, with 15 bases between. Germline V gives CDR1 SNHLY, CDR2 FYNNEI. This CDR3 is built from 17 residues. The CDR3 sequence is CASSEFSGQTSYNEQFF. CDR3 bases: TGTGCCAGCAGTGAATTTTCGGGTCAGACTTCCTACAATGAGCAGTTCTTC.

The genes are TRBV6-1 and TRBJ2-7; D is perhaps TRBD2 (6 bases). Trimming shortened V by 2 bases and J by 1 base, and 12 bases separated the two germline ends. Germline V gives CDR1 MNHNS, CDR2 SASEGT. The CDR3 has 15 amino acids. DNA for the CDR3: TGTGCCAGCAGTGAACTTGGGACTGTATCCTACGAGCAGTACTTC. Its translation: CASSELGTVSYEQYF.

This clone has only a few counts. The J gene is TRBJ2-2, the V gene TRBV29-1, with 7 bases identical to TRBD2. The CDR3 runs to 14 residues. CDR1 is SQVTM and CDR2 is ANQGSEA in the germline V gene. The V gene end was trimmed by 4 bases and the J gene end by 2 bases; junction bases not matched to a gene: 4. The CDR3 reads CSVARDYNTGELFF. As DNA, the CDR3 is TGCAGCGTTGCCCGGGACTATAACACCGGGGAGCTGTTTTTT.

Points on this clone: An end of the junction does not agree with germline; a read error may underlie this. CDR3: CSSILSDRLSGELFF. CDR3 sequence (DNA): TGTTCCAGCATTCTATCGGACAGACTGTCCGGGGAGCTGTTTTTT. This rearrangement joins TRBV7-9 to TRBJ2-2; tentatively, D is TRBD1 (6 bases). The CDR3 sequence is 15 residues long. Germline assignment: CDR1 SEHNR and CDR2 FQNEAQ (reference sequence).

The table lists this clone with a few counts. The V call is TRBV9, the J call TRBJ2-3; 10 bases align to TRBD2. V dropped 2 bases and J dropped 4; count of bases not matched to a gene: 4. Germline V gene sequence: CDR1 SGDLS, CDR2 YYNGEE. The length of the CDR3 is 15 residues. The CDR3, as DNA: TGTGCCAGCAGCGTCCTAGCGGGAGAGGCAGATACGCAGTATTTT. This codes for CASSVLAGEADTQYF.

To note about this clone: This sample also contains other DNA sequences that code for the same CDR3. The chain couples TRBV19 to TRBJ1-3; no clear D. The CDR3 totals 12 residues. Germline V lookup: CDR1 LNHDA, CDR2 SQIVND (reference sequence). Trimming stripped 3 bases from V and 3 bases from J, with 3 bases between. The CDR3 sequence: CASSIIGNTIYF. The CDR3 bases are TGTGCCAGTAGTATTATTGGAAACACCATATATTTT.

This chain links TRBV5-6 with TRBJ2-7; perhaps TRBD1 as D (6 bases). V was pared by 0 bases and J by 4 bases, with 14 bases between. Germline lookup yields CDR1 SGHDT and CDR2 YYEEEE. This CDR3 contains 15 residues. The CDR3 coding sequence is TGTGCCAGCAGCTTGGGCCACAGGGTCGGGTACGAGCAGTACTTC. Protein: CASSLGHRVGYEQYF.

The V and J genes are TRBV14 and TRBJ2-1; tentative D call: TRBD1 (5 bases). The length of the CDR3 is 13 residues. The germline V gene encodes CDR1 SGHDN and CDR2 FVKESK. V lost 4 bases and J lost 4, with 8 bases in between. The CDR3 loop is CASSRGLYNEQFF. CDR3 sequence (DNA): TGTGCCAGCAGCCGGGGCCTTTACAATGAGCAGTTCTTC.

This chain joins TRBV14 and TRBJ2-5; D is perhaps TRBD2 (6 bases). Per the germline V gene, CDR1 is SGHDN and CDR2 is FVKESK. V gave up 4 bases and J gave up 1 base, with 16 bases separating them. The CDR3 spans 16 residues. The CDR3 spells CASSPTPGLSQETQYF. CDR3 bases: TGTGCCAGCAGCCCGACTCCGGGACTCTCCCAAGAGACCCAGTACTTC.

The rearrangement uses TRBV9 and TRBJ2-3; D is possibly TRBD1 (6 bases). V lost 2 bases and J 0 bases, leaving 7 bases between the germline ends. CDR1 and CDR2 (germline): SGDLS, YYNGEE. There are 14 residues in the CDR3. For the CDR3, the DNA is TGTGCCAGCAGCGTCAGGGGTAGCACAGATACGCAGTATTTT. The encoded protein is CASSVRGSTDTQYF.

The chain employs TRBV5-1 and TRBJ2-5; TRBD1 might be the D (6 bases). CDR3 size: 13 residues. V was pared by 1 base and J by 5 bases, with 9 bases between. The germline V gene has CDR1 SGHRS and CDR2 YFSETQ. In DNA form, the CDR3 reads TGCGCCAGCAGCTTGTCAGGGGCGGAGACCCAGTACTTC. It encodes CASSLSGAETQYF.

V usage is TRBV29-1 and J usage is TRBJ2-5; a possible D gene is TRBD2 (6 bases). The germline CDR1 and CDR2 sequences are SQVTM and ANQGSEA. V was cut by 6 bases and J by 1 base, with 12 bases left in between. This CDR3 has 13 residues. The CDR3 sequence: CSVDLASQETQYF. The CDR3 region has the DNA TGCAGCGTGGATCTAGCGAGCCAAGAGACCCAGTACTTC.

Comments on this clone: At the DNA level, this CDR3 is encoded by other sequences in the same sample as well. The chain is built from TRBV27 and TRBJ2-1; the D gene is possibly TRBD2 (6 bases). The CDR3 is made up of 12 amino acids. Germline CDR1 reads MNHEY; CDR2 reads SMNVEV (reference sequence). The germline V and J ends were trimmed by 5 bases and 6 bases, with 8 bases remaining between them. The CDR3 here is CASSLTSNEQFF. The CDR3 DNA is TGTGCCAGCAGTCTGACTAGCAATGAGCAGTTCTTC.

The CDR3 protein is CASSSPGLENEQFF. CDR3 nucleotides: TGTGCCAGCTCATCGCCGGGACTAGAAAATGAGCAGTTCTTC. The chain has TRBV18 and TRBJ2-1; 8 nucleotides agree with TRBD2. V was clipped by 5 bases and J by 7 bases; unmatched bases: 7. The CDR3 is made up of 14 amino acids. CDR1 and CDR2 (germline): KGHSH, LQKENI.

The genes are TRBV4-3 and TRBJ2-4; TRBD2 aligns across 10 bases. Germline V gene sequence: CDR1 LGHNA, CDR2 YSLEER. The V gene end was trimmed by 1 base and the J gene end by 1 base; junction bases not matched to a gene: 13. The CDR3 length is 20 residues. The CDR3 reads CASSQGLRTSGIGAKNIQYF. The CDR3 nucleotides are TGCGCCAGCAGCCAAGGTCTTAGGACTAGCGGAATCGGGGCCAAAAACATTCAGTACTTC.

The chain combines TRBV5-1 with TRBJ2-4; D is possibly TRBD2 (5 bases). CDR1 and CDR2 from the germline V gene are SGHRS and YFSETQ. This CDR3 contains 13 residues. V shed 0 bases and J shed 13 bases, with 14 bases lying between them. CDR3 region: CASSLEASPAQYF. Written as DNA, the CDR3 is TGCGCCAGCAGCTTGGAGGCTAGCCCGGCGCAGTACTTC.

Note on this clone: The junction shows a germline mismatch at one end, possibly a read error. The DNA for the CDR3 is TGTTCCAGCAGCCTCGGACAGGGGATAACCTACGAGCAGTACTTC. As protein: CSSSLGQGITYEQYF. This chain connects TRBV7-9 to TRBJ2-7, with 9 bases lining up with TRBD1. Germline assignment: CDR1 SEHNR and CDR2 FQNEAQ (reference sequence). The length of the CDR3 is 15 residues.

This clone was found once. The CDR3 ends on some other residue instead of the conserved phenylalanine or tryptophan, so this is likely a read error. The DNA is left out, because the CDR3 cannot be placed on it with certainty; the CDR3 is given as TCRdb lists it. This sequence joins TRBV21-1 and TRBJ1-1. TRBV21-1 represents a pseudogene. The CDR3 region is 15 residues in length, termini included. The CDR3 spells CASSKARGPNTEAFL.

This chain connects TRBV5-1 to TRBJ2-5; D gene ambiguous. V lost 1 base to trimming and J lost 1 base, with 5 bases between them. This CDR3 has 13 amino acids. The germline V gene has CDR1 SGHRS and CDR2 YFSETQ. The CDR3: CASSLRVQETQYF. CDR3 DNA sequence: TGCGCCAGCAGCTTGAGAGTCCAAGAGACCCAGTACTTC.

The genes are TRBV6-5 and TRBJ1-1; TRBD1 matches at 8 bases. V lost 8 bases and J lost 11; bases outside the gene matches: 19. The V gene's germline CDR1 is MNHEY and CDR2 SVGAGI. The CDR3 spans 15 residues. In DNA form, the CDR3 reads TGTGCCAGCTACCCCCCAGGACAGGGCGTAGAGCGGGCTTTCTTT. This sequence encodes CASYPPGQGVERAFF.

This chain connects TRBV7-9 to TRBJ1-2; TRBD1 matches 9 bases. The CDR3 spans 14 residues. V trimming: 1 base; J trimming: 6 bases; junction bases outside the gene matches: 3. The germline gives CDR1 SEHNR, CDR2 FQNEAQ (reference sequence). CDR3 sequence reads: CASSLEWTGDGYTF. The CDR3 bases are TGTGCCAGCAGCTTAGAGTGGACAGGGGATGGCTACACCTTC.